Shown below are 10 T cell receptor beta chains from a single sample sequenced in a study of OX40 agonist ivuxolimab in advanced cancers. TCRdb's copy holds only in-frame clones and misses some; the assay was immunoSEQ multiplex PCR. The sample consists of about 77,000 clones, roughly 87% of them appearing once. The sample here was CD4+ or CD8+ T cells sorted from blood, taken in a trial of the OX40 agonist ivuxolimab. These receptors were collected from an adult with an advanced solid tumor such as melanoma, head and neck, liver or kidney cancer.

The J gene is TRBJ2-5, the V gene TRBV4-2; the D gene is possibly TRBD2 (6 bases). The length of the CDR3 is 16 residues. Germline CDR1 LGHNA, CDR2 YNFKEQ. With 1 base removed from V and 2 bases from J, the gap between germline ends came to 14 bases. The CDR3 sequence: CASSQARVSGQETQYF. The CDR3 DNA sequence: TGTGCCAGCAGCCAAGCTCGGGTTAGCGGTCAAGAGACCCAGTACTTC.

The gene calls are TRBV6-5 and TRBJ2-2; D remains ambiguous. The CDR3 extends over 11 amino acids. Trimming pared 6 bases from V and 5 bases from J, leaving 4 bases between. The V gene's germline CDR1 is MNHEY and CDR2 SVGAGI. The CDR3, as DNA: TGTGCCAGCAGGGGGACCGGGGAGCTGTTTTTT. Residues: CASRGTGELFF.

The chain combines TRBV28 with TRBJ2-2, with D unclear. This CDR3 region has 12 residues. Trimming pared 1 base from V and 6 bases from J, leaving 3 bases between. In germline, CDR1 is MDHEN, CDR2 SYDVKM. The CDR3 nucleotides read TGTGCCAGCAGTTTATATCCCGGGGAGCTGTTTTTT. Translation: CASSLYPGELFF.

The rearrangement joins TRBV11-2 to TRBJ2-5; 9 positions match TRBD2. The CDR3 length is 16 residues. Germline assignment: CDR1 SGHAT and CDR2 FQNNGV. J lost 4 bases, V lost 5 bases, and 11 bases had no gene match. CDR3 in DNA: TGTGCCAGCAGCGAGAATAGCGGGAGAGGAGGAGAGACCCAGTACTTC. Translated, it gives CASSENSGRGGETQYF.

The V and J genes are TRBV5-4 and TRBJ2-5; D might be TRBD1 or TRBD2, each matching 6 bases. This CDR3 region has 15 residues. Germline CDR1 is SGHNT and CDR2 is YYREEE (reference sequence). V was clipped by 4 bases and J by 2 bases, with 15 bases between them. In DNA, the CDR3 is TGTGCCAGCAGCCCGGGGGCAGGGCGGCAAGAGACCCAGTACTTC. Translating it yields CASSPGAGRQETQYF.

This chain links TRBV28 with TRBJ2-7; 9 nucleotides match TRBD2. Germline CDR1 reads MDHEN; CDR2 reads SYDVKM. V shed 6 bases and J 2 bases; nucleotides not matched to a gene: 5. This CDR3 has 14 residues. The CDR3 DNA is TGTGCCAGCAGCCGACTAGCGGCCGCCTACGAGCAGTACTTC. Translating it yields CASSRLAAAYEQYF.

The gene calls are TRBV6-1 and TRBJ2-5, with D tentatively TRBD1 (5 bases). The CDR3 contains 14 residues. V gave up 5 bases and J gave up 1 base, with 11 bases separating them. Germline values: CDR1 MNHNS, CDR2 SASEGT. CDR3 in amino acids: CASSLTGAQETQYF. The CDR3 DNA follows: TGTGCCAGCAGTCTTACAGGTGCCCAAGAGACCCAGTACTTC.

In its sample, this clone was seen once. The chain joins TRBV27 to TRBJ2-2; 7 bases are shared with TRBD2. CDR1 and CDR2 (germline): MNHEY, SMNVEV (reference sequence). The CDR3 runs 16 residues. V dropped 6 bases and J dropped 1; count of bases not matched to a gene: 8. CDR3 in DNA: TGTGCCAGCAGCCACGGGGGGACGGTGAACACCGGGGAGCTGTTTTTT. It specifies CASSHGGTVNTGELFF.

The rearrangement uses TRBV28 and TRBJ1-6, with a possible D match to TRBD1 (6 bases). CDR1 is MDHEN and CDR2 is SYDVKM in the germline V gene. The CDR3 consists of 13 residues. The germline V and J ends were trimmed by 6 bases and 14 bases, with 17 bases remaining between them. CDR3 in DNA: TGTGCCAGCAGAGCCACAGGGACCGCGGCCCTCCACTTT. It specifies CASRATGTAALHF.

CDR3: CASSLDPQETQYF. The CDR3 region has the DNA TGCGCCAGCAGCTTGGATCCCCAAGAGACCCAGTACTTC. The chain uses TRBV5-1 and TRBJ2-5; D ambiguous. CDR1 and CDR2 (germline): SGHRS, YFSETQ. The CDR3 has 13 residues. V lost 0 bases and J 1 base, leaving 4 bases between the germline ends.